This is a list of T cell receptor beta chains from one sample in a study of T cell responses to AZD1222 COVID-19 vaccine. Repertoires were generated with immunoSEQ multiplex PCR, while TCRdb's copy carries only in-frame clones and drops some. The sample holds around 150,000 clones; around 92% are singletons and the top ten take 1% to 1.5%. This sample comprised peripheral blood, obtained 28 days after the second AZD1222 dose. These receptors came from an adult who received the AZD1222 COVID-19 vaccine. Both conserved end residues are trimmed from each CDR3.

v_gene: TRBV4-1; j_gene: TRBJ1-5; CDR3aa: ASSQDQGTANQPQH
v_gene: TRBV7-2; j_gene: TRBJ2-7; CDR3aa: ASSPSWGLPYEQY
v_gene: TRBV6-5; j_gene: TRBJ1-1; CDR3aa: ASSYPGPSTEAF
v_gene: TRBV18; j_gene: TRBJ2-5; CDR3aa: ASSPLGETQY
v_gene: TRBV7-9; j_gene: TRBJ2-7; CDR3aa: ASSLAGGREQY
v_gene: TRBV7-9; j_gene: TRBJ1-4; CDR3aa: ASSLDNREKLF
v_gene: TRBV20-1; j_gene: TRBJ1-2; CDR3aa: SASEAGTGKAGYT
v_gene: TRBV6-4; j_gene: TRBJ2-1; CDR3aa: ASLAKWDRDNEQF
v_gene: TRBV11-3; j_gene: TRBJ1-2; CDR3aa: ASSPYPGTVPL
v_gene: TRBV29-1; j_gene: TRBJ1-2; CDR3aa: SVDRIMGVDGYT
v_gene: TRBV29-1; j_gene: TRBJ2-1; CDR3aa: SVERLAGAYNEQF
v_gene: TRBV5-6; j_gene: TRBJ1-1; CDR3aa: ASNEGGMNTEAF
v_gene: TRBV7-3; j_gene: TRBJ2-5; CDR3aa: ASSLAGLGETQY
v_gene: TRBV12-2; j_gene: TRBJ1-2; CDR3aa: ASRLAYPTDYGYT
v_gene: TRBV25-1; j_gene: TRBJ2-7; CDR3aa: ASSEYPSDEQY
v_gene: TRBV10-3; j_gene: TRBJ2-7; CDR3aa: AISEFREVYEQY
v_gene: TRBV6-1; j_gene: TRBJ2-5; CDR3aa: ASSEKWGPKMETQY
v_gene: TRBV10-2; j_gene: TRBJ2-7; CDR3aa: ASSRGYEQY